The 9 T cell receptor beta chains below come from one sample, sequenced in a study of OX40 agonist ivuxolimab in advanced cancers. Receptor libraries were prepared by the immunoSEQ multiplex PCR assay. The immuneACCESS repertoire file appears here via TCRdb, limited to in-frame rearrangements. These files lack a portion of the clones; in checked studies, under half of the deficit traces to unresolved V genes, and the cause of the others is not known. Counted in this sample were 9,500 to 13,000 clones; less than 80% of them appeared once. The ten largest make up 35% of the sample. The material sequenced was CD4+ or CD8+ T cells sorted from blood, taken in a trial of the OX40 agonist ivuxolimab. All receptors come from an adult with an advanced solid tumor such as melanoma, head and neck, liver or kidney cancer.

The chain carries TRBV10-3 and TRBJ2-3, with TRBD2 identical over 9 bases. This CDR3 contains 15 residues. Germline CDR1 reads ENHRY; CDR2 reads SYGVKD. The ends lost 7 bases at V and 4 bases at J; junction bases unmatched: 9. The CDR3 region is CAIMGGLARPDTQYF. The CDR3 DNA follows: TGTGCCATCATGGGTGGACTAGCGAGGCCAGATACGCAGTATTTT.

The V call is TRBV7-3, the J call TRBJ1-2; D not certain. Germline assignment: CDR1 SGHTA and CDR2 FQGTGA. The germline V and J ends were trimmed by 2 bases and 5 bases, with 15 bases remaining between them. The CDR3 sequence is 15 residues long. CDR3 nucleotides: TGTGCCAGCAGCTTACCCGGCAGGATCTCGTATGGCTACACCTTC. Its protein product is CASSLPGRISYGYTF.

The V and J genes are TRBV21-1 and TRBJ1-5; the D call of TRBD1 is as the table states it, not checked on the DNA. TRBV21-1 is a pseudogene. The CDR3 spans 17 residues. CDR3 amino acids: CASSKVKGALSNQPQHF. Here the CDR3 DNA reads TGTGCCAGCAGCAAAGTTAAGGGGGCTTTAAGCAATCAGCCCCAGCATTTT.

The genes are TRBV4-1 and TRBJ1-1; 10 bases are a match to TRBD1. Germline lookup yields CDR1 MGHRA and CDR2 YSYEKL. J was trimmed by 5 bases and V by 0 bases; bases with no gene match: 15. This CDR3 is built from 19 residues. DNA of the CDR3: TGCGCCAGCAGCCAAGATGCCGTTCGGACAGGGGGACTTAATACTGAAGCTTTCTTT. Protein sequence: CASSQDAVRTGGLNTEAFF.

This clone was picked up a small number of times. This chain links TRBV5-4 with TRBJ1-2; TRBD1 might be the D (6 bases). The CDR3 is 16 amino acids. V gave up 1 base and J gave up 3 bases, with 16 bases separating them. CDR1 is SGHNT and CDR2 is YYREEE in the germline V gene (reference sequence). CDR3 sequence: CASSLPRDKIDYGYTF. The CDR3 coding sequence is TGTGCCAGCAGCTTGCCACGGGACAAGATTGACTATGGCTACACCTTC.

This clone was observed at least ten times. The V gene is TRBV27, the J gene TRBJ2-1; 9 bases match TRBD2. V gave up 5 bases and J gave up 1 base; unmatched junction bases: 3. The CDR3 is 15 amino acids. Germline-derived CDR1 and CDR2 are MNHEY and SMNVEV (reference sequence). The CDR3 sequence is CASSLTSGSYNEQFF. In nucleotides, the CDR3 is TGTGCCAGCAGTCTTACTAGCGGGTCCTACAATGAGCAGTTCTTC.

This chain joins TRBV9 and TRBJ2-1, with D possibly matching TRBD1 (6 bases). In germline, CDR1 is SGDLS, CDR2 YYNGEE. V lost 4 bases and J lost 4, with 9 bases in between. The length of the CDR3 is 13 residues. For the CDR3, the DNA is TGTGCCAGCAGCCCCGACAGGTACAATGAGCAGTTCTTC. Protein sequence: CASSPDRYNEQFF.

The chain is built from TRBV5-5 and TRBJ2-7, with 11 bases matching TRBD2. Germline loops: CDR1 SGHKS, CDR2 YYEKEE (reference sequence). The CDR3 is 15 residues long. The V segment lost 4 bases and the J segment 6 bases; nucleotides outside the gene matches: 9. CDR3: CASSELAGDSGEQYF. CDR3 in DNA: TGTGCCAGCAGCGAACTAGCGGGAGATTCGGGCGAGCAGTACTTC. The full variable domain, rest sourced from reference TRBV5-5 and TRBJ2-7, is DAGVTQSPTHLIKTRGQQVTLRCSPISGHKSVSWYQQVLGQGPQFIFQYYEKEERGRGNFPDRFSARQFPNYSSELNVNALLLGDSALYLCASSELAGDSGEQYFGPGTRLTVT.

V is TRBV11-2 and J is TRBJ1-1; D call uncertain. The CDR3 length is 13 residues. Trimming removed 2 bases from V and 7 bases from J, with 11 bases in between. Germline-derived CDR1 and CDR2 are SGHAT and FQNNGV. The DNA of the CDR3 is TGTGCCAGCAGCTTAATTGGTGGGAGTGAAGCTTTCTTT. Translated, it gives CASSLIGGSEAFF.